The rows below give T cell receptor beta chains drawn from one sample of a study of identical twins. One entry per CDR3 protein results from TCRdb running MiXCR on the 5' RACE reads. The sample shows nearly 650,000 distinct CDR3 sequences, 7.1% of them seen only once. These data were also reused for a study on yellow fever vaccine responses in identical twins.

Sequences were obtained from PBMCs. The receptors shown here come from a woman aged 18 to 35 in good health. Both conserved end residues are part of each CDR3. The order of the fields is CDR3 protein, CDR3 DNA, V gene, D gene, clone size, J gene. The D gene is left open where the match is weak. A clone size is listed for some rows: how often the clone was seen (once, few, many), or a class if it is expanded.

CASSPGRVRGEQFF TGTGCCAGCAGCCCCGGACGGGTAAGGGGTGAGCAGTTCTTC TRBV7-9 . few TRBJ2-1
CASSLTDVYEQYF TGTGCCAGCAGTTTGACAGACGTCTACGAGCAGTACTTC TRBV12-3/TRBV12-4 . many TRBJ2-7
CASSPHTPQGSPLHF TGTGCCAGCAGCCCACACACCCCGCAAGGATCACCCCTCCACTTT TRBV4-2 . . TRBJ1-6
CASSHQTNTGELFF TGTGCCAGCAGCCACCAAACGAACACCGGGGAGCTGTTTTTT TRBV4-2 . . TRBJ2-2
CSARPDRGIPSPLHF TGCAGTGCTCGACCTGACAGGGGCATTCCTTCACCCCTCCACTTT TRBV20-1 TRBD1 many TRBJ1-6
CSVDAGAPPGWRLNTEAFF TGCAGCGTTGATGCAGGGGCGCCTCCCGGTTGGAGGCTGAACACTGAAGCTTTCTTT TRBV29-1 . many TRBJ1-1
CASSQDPGGHTEAFF TGTGCCAGCAGCCAAGACCCAGGGGGGCACACTGAAGCTTTCTTT TRBV14 TRBD1 few TRBJ1-1
CASSLTNQETQYF TGTGCCAGCAGCCTGACTAACCAAGAGACCCAGTACTTC TRBV5-6 . many TRBJ2-5
CSAGTSSYEQYF TGCAGCGCAGGGACTAGCAGTTACGAGCAGTACTTC TRBV29-1 TRBD2 . TRBJ2-7
CASSHRTGGDTEAFF TGCGCCAGCAGCCACAGGACAGGGGGGGACACTGAAGCTTTCTTT TRBV5-1 TRBD1 . TRBJ1-1
CASSETSEHTDTQYF TGTGCCAGCAGTGAGACTAGCGAGCACACAGATACGCAGTATTTT TRBV6-4 TRBD2 many TRBJ2-3
CASSFGLARYNEQFF TGTGCCAGCAGTTTCGGACTAGCGAGATACAATGAGCAGTTCTTC TRBV7-2 TRBD2 . TRBJ2-1
CAISEPRGGMETQYF TGTGCCATCAGTGAGCCCCGAGGGGGGATGGAGACCCAGTACTTC TRBV10-3 . many TRBJ2-5
CASSPGQSDYGYTF TGTGCCAGCAGCCCGGGACAGTCCGACTATGGCTACACCTTC TRBV6-1 TRBD1 many TRBJ1-2
CASSLGGGAKSPLHF TGTGCCAGCAGCTTAGGGGGCGGGGCGAAGTCACCCCTCCACTTT TRBV7-6 . few TRBJ1-6
CASSFHGLTTDTQYF TGTGCCAGCAGTTTCCACGGACTTACCACAGATACGCAGTATTTT TRBV27 . . TRBJ2-3
CASNLRGGSYNEQFF TGTGCCAGCAACCTACGGGGGGGCTCCTACAATGAGCAGTTCTTC TRBV28 TRBD2 few TRBJ2-1
CASSFNQGSTSTDTQYF TGTGCCAGCAGCTTCAACCAGGGATCTACGAGCACAGATACGCAGTATTTT TRBV7-2 . few TRBJ2-3
CASSPRITSSGNTIYF TGTGCCAGCAGCCCGCGTATCACGAGCTCTGGAAACACCATATATTTT TRBV27 . . TRBJ1-3
CSASLRGLNTGELFF TGCAGTGCTAGCCTAAGGGGGCTTAACACCGGGGAGCTGTTTTTT TRBV20-1 TRBD1 few TRBJ2-2
CASSLAARSGNSPLHF TGTGCCAGCAGCTTGGCCGCCAGATCGGGGAATTCACCCCTCCACTTT TRBV5-5 . few TRBJ1-6
CASSFSSGGTDTQYF TGCGCCAGCAGCTTTTCTAGCGGGGGCACAGATACGCAGTATTTT TRBV5-1 TRBD2 . TRBJ2-3
CASSLMASQNIQYF TGTGCCAGCAGCTTGATGGCTTCTCAAAACATTCAGTACTTC TRBV7-2 . many TRBJ2-4
CASSNRQGRRFEQFF TGTGCCAGCAGTAACCGACAGGGGCGGCGGTTTGAGCAGTTCTTC TRBV28 TRBD1 few TRBJ2-1
CASSSRPRSSYNEQFF TGTGCCAGCAGCTCCCGACCCAGGTCCTCCTACAATGAGCAGTTCTTC TRBV13 . . TRBJ2-1
CSVAPGQGHSPLHF TGCAGCGTGGCCCCGGGACAGGGACATTCACCCCTCCACTTT TRBV29-1 TRBD1 few TRBJ1-6
CASTLFALPGLAGGNIGNEQFF TGTGCCAGCACTTTATTCGCGTTACCGGGACTAGCGGGAGGCAATATAGGGAATGAGCAGTTCTTC TRBV27 TRBD2 . TRBJ2-1
CASSLAGAVDEQFF TGTGCCAGCAGTTTAGCGGGAGCGGTTGATGAGCAGTTCTTC TRBV28 TRBD2 few TRBJ2-1
CASSVATSFGTEAFF TGTGCCAGCAGCGTAGCTACGAGTTTTGGCACTGAAGCTTTCTTT TRBV9 . few TRBJ1-1
CASSIVRGDKKYF TGTGCCAGTAGTATAGTCCGTGGGGACAAGAAGTACTTC TRBV19 . . TRBJ2-7
CASSMMGFNEQFF TGTGCCAGCAGTATGATGGGATTCAATGAGCAGTTCTTC TRBV12-3/TRBV12-4 . many TRBJ2-1
CASSDTSGRGYEQYF TGTGCCAGCAGTGACACTAGCGGAAGGGGGTACGAGCAGTACTTC TRBV6-1 TRBD2 . TRBJ2-7
CASSLVLANTGELFF TGTGCCAGCAGCTTGGTTCTAGCGAACACCGGGGAGCTGTTTTTT TRBV5-6 . few TRBJ2-2